This T cell receptor (beta chain) was identified in a study of T cells after posttransplantation cyclophosphamide. Study-wide results and caveats: Skin or GI-infiltrating T cells shared few TRB sequences with blood. Donor-recipient repertoire similarity was low at 1-2 months, rising over year one. TRB clonality was highly associated with recipient CMV seropositivity and reactivation.

Assay: immunoSEQ multiplex PCR; the TCRdb copy retains only in-frame clones and omits some. The data show over 20,000 clones, with approximately 98% seen just once and about 0.13% held by the top ten. Germline loops: CDR1 MDHEN, CDR2 SYDVKM. Losses at the gene ends were 8 bases for V and 0 bases for J; bases not matched to a gene: 10. The CDR3 has 16 amino acids. To note about this clone: What it binds is not known.

Peripheral blood was collected from the related graft donor on the marrow donation day. This clonotype was obtained from a man aged 35-49 years in good health, CMV-negative, and a related stem cell transplant donor. Sequenced: naive CD8+ T cells sorted from PBMCs. The rearrangement uses TRBV28 and TRBJ1-1; 9 positions match TRBD1. CDR3 loop: CASSRDRERLNTEAFF. The CDR3 coding sequence is TGTGCCAGCTCTCGGGACAGGGAAAGATTGAACACTGAAGCTTTCTTT.